This paragraph covers one TCR beta chain sequence. The antigen is not known. Reanalyzing the 5' RACE reads, TCRdb keeps one entry per CDR3 protein, without DNA. The sample holds more than 95,000 distinct CDR3 sequences. Germline-derived CDR1 and CDR2 are SGDLS and YYNGEE. The CDR3 covers 18 residues. This sample is part of a study of monozygotic twins with inflammatory bowel disease. The study's findings and limits: Compared with healthy twins, IBD patients shared fewer clonotypes with others, especially with disease activity.

Sequencing was done on a sample of blood. The rearrangement uses TRBV9 and TRBJ2-1; the D call from TCRdb, TRBD2, cannot be confirmed without DNA. This TCR was sampled from a human donor with ulcerative colitis or Crohn's disease, or a healthy co-twin of an affected twin (not recorded which). CDR3 residues: CASSVGLAGLSSYNEQFF.